The T cell receptor beta chain described here comes from a study of shared clonotypes between healthy human individuals. Looked up from germline, CDR1 is SGHVS and CDR2 is FQNEAQ. The CDR3 contains 16 residues. With regard to this clone: Sequence at one end of the junction differs from germline and may be a read error.

Several immunoSEQ plates received, in even portions, the genomic DNA of each subset. Each unsorted PBMC replicate got 300 ng genomic DNA, tens of thousands of genomes. Original analysis: ImmunoSEQ output lacked quality scores and full-length reads, limiting matched filtering. Measured with immunoSEQ multiplex PCR; TCRdb has only the in-frame clones, and not every one. Clone size and V and J calls were adopted from that table, with D and trimming inferred from the DNA. This sample has about 500,000 clones, with over 60% found just once. The donors, all of them Caucasian adults, lived in Nashville, Tennessee.

This chain uses TRBV7-8 with TRBJ2-5; 10 nucleotides agree with TRBD2. The last part of the DNA fits TRBJ2-7 better; the J call may be wrong. The clonotype comes from a woman aged 40 to 50 in good health. Some clones in this sample may be carry-over from other donors' samples. The sequencing sample was made of PBMCs. The chain's CDR3 is CASSQLTSGRPYEQYF. CDR3 DNA sequence: TGCGCCAGCAGCCAGCTGACTAGCGGGCGCCCCTACGAGCAGTACTTC.